This T cell receptor beta chain appears in the sequencing data of a study of blood T cell repertoires in COVID-19. Study context: Nucleic acid was either cDNA or gDNA, and it came from T cells, B-cell-depleted T cells, or PBMCs.

Libraries were prepared by immunoSEQ multiplex PCR; TCRdb keeps only in-frame clonotypes and omits some of them. The sample includes fewer than 600,000 clones, around 89% of them seen just once. V was clipped by 0 bases and J by 7 bases, with 16 bases between them. CDR3 length: 16 amino acids. CDR1 is LGHDT and CDR2 is YNNKEL in the germline V gene (reference sequence). Participants were placed into cohorts based on the clinical history they reported. This TCR was sampled from a woman aged 40 to 50 who had recovered from COVID-19. The V and J genes are TRBV3-1 (or the pseudogene TRBV3-2) and TRBJ2-1, with a tentative D call TRBD2 (5 bases). Material for sequencing was PBMCs or T cells enriched from blood (not recorded which). CDR3 protein: CASSQDDGIRINEQFF. Here the CDR3 DNA reads TGTGCCAGCAGCCAAGACGACGGGATAAGAATAAATGAGCAGTTCTTC.